The 10 T cell receptor beta chains reported below all come from one sample, sequenced in a study of T cells in Graves' hyperthyroidism and ophthalmopathy. Amplification yielded TCR beta CDR3 regions, with RNA transcripts as the source. First-round RT-PCR of the TCR CDR3 relied on the HTBI primer set. TCRdb re-called the multiplex PCR reads through MiXCR, storing one row per CDR3 protein. Among fewer than 750,000 distinct CDR3 sequences, about 14% were seen once, and the ten largest hold under 15%. What was sequenced was blood. All receptors come from a woman aged 45-65 years with Graves' ophthalmopathy.

The chain links TRBV20-1 to TRBJ2-1; 10 nucleotides match TRBD1. Germline V gene sequence: CDR1 DFQATT, CDR2 SNEGSKA (reference sequence). With 3 bases clipped from V and 8 bases from J, the junction kept 7 bases outside the gene matches. This CDR3 is built from 14 residues. The CDR3 sequence is CSASVRQGADEQFF. The DNA for the CDR3 is TGCAGTGCTAGCGTGCGACAGGGGGCTGATGAGCAGTTCTTC.

In its sample, this clonotype was seen many times. The chain combines TRBV20-1 with TRBJ1-5; D perhaps matches TRBD1 (6 bases). CDR1 and CDR2 (germline): DFQATT, SNEGSKA (reference sequence). The CDR3 is made up of 15 amino acids. V was shortened by 6 bases and J by 0 bases, with 15 bases between the two germline ends. The CDR3 here is CSAKAGRGSNQPQHF. The CDR3 region has the DNA TGCAGTGCGAAGGCCGGCAGGGGTAGCAATCAGCCCCAGCATTTT.

Ten or more counts support this clonotype. The V gene is TRBV10-3, the J gene TRBJ1-2; D is possibly TRBD1 (5 bases). CDR1 and CDR2 (germline): ENHRY, SYGVKD. V was pared by 10 bases and J by 7 bases, with 16 bases between. The CDR3 totals 12 residues. As DNA, the CDR3 is TGTGCCAACCAGGACCCTGGGGCTGGCTACACCTTC. Translating gives CANQDPGAGYTF.

The sample holds many counts of this clonotype. The genes are TRBV11-3 and TRBJ2-3; D is uncertain. V was pared by 5 bases and J by 0 bases, with 15 bases between. CDR3 size: 16 residues. The germline gives CDR1 SGHNT, CDR2 YENEEA. This chain's CDR3 is CASSPQIIASTDTQYF. CDR3 coding DNA: TGTGCCAGCAGCCCACAGATAATTGCTAGCACAGATACGCAGTATTTT. Combining the CDR3 with reference TRBV11-3 and TRBJ2-3 gives the whole variable domain EAGVVQSPRYKIIEKKQPVAFWCNPISGHNTLYWYLQNLGQGPELLIRYENEEAVDDSQLPKDRFSAERLKGVDSTLKIQPAELGDSAVYLCASSPQIIASTDTQYFGPGTRLTVL.

Concerning this clonotype itself: One base away lies a much larger clone, so this may be a sequencing read error. The chain links TRBV6-1 to TRBJ2-7; possibly TRBD2 for D (6 bases). The CDR3 covers 15 residues. Trimming stripped 6 bases from V and 4 bases from J, with 19 bases between. Per germline, CDR1 MNHNS and CDR2 SASEGT. The CDR3, as DNA: TGTGCCAGCAGCGAACCGGGACGGGGGACGTACGAGCAGTACTTC. This sequence encodes CASSEPGRGTYEQYF.

Regarding this clonotype: This may stem from a read error, because a much larger clone lies one nucleotide away. The rearrangement uses TRBV5-1 and TRBJ1-1, with D possibly being TRBD1 (6 bases). Germline lookup yields CDR1 SGHRS and CDR2 YFSETQ. The CDR3 length is 15 residues. With 0 bases removed from V and 5 bases from J, the gap between germline ends came to 14 bases. CDR3 region: CASSLDQGMETEAFF. DNA for the CDR3: TGCGCCAGCAGCTTGGATCAGGGGATGGAGACTGAAGCTTTCTTT.

The table lists this clonotype with many counts. The chain joins TRBV4-1 to TRBJ2-3; perhaps TRBD1 as D (6 bases). Germline CDR1 is MGHRA and CDR2 is YSYEKL. Between the trimmed V and J ends, which lost 6 bases and 1 base, there was a span of 17 bases. The CDR3 has 16 residues. The CDR3 nucleotides read TGCGCCAGCAGTGACGGACAGACCGGAGGCACAGATACGCAGTATTTT. Translating gives CASSDGQTGGTDTQYF.

This clonotype was observed at least ten times. The rearrangement uses TRBV24-1 and TRBJ1-1; no clear D gene. CDR1 is KGHDR and CDR2 is SFDVKD in the germline V gene. The CDR3 has 15 residues. V lost 3 bases to trimming and J lost 2 bases, with 12 bases between them. The CDR3 nucleotides are TGTGCCACCAGTGATCCCCGGGGAGCCAACACTGAAGCTTTCTTT. Amino acids: CATSDPRGANTEAFF.

This clonotype was detected ten times or more. The rearrangement links TRBV30 to TRBJ1-5; possibly TRBD1 for D (5 bases). V was cut by 3 bases and J by 0 bases, with 9 bases left in between. CDR3 length: 14 residues. Germline CDR1 is GTSNPN and CDR2 is SVGIG (reference sequence). As DNA, the CDR3 is TGTGCCTGGAGCGCAGGGAATAGCAATCAGCCCCAGCATTTT. It translates to CAWSAGNSNQPQHF.

This clonotype occurred many times. The chain recombines TRBV27 with TRBJ2-1, with D unresolved. The CDR3 length is 14 residues. From germline, CDR1 is MNHEY and CDR2 SMNVEV (reference sequence). The V end was cut by 2 bases, the J end by 8 bases, with 13 bases between. The CDR3 coding sequence is TGTGCCAGCAGTTTAGGCCCGGCACTCTATGAGCAGTTCTTC. This codes for CASSLGPALYEQFF.